This paragraph reports one T cell receptor beta chain. What it binds is unknown. Per germline, CDR1 SGHVS and CDR2 FNYEAQ. The V and J ends lost 1 base and 10 bases respectively, with 10 bases between them. This CDR3 region has 12 residues. The data were obtained in a study of T cell repertoires in cytomegalovirus infection. Study-level information: An indication of both CMV infection and matching HLA type came from public TCR beta signatures. Study-wide results and caveats: CMV carriers having the relevant HLA were flagged by cumulative public TCR beta family frequency. There were HLA-C-restricted CMV-specific TCR beta clonotypes dominating the ex vivo response.

TCRdb called the reads again in MiXCR, with one record for every CDR3 protein. The data contain around 740,000 distinct CDR3 sequences, about 40% of them singletons. Sequencing was performed on PBMCs. V gene TRBV7-6 combines with J gene TRBJ1-2; D is uncertain. This clonotype was obtained from a human donor in good health (CMV status not recorded). Some clones in this sample may be carry-over from other donors' samples. The CDR3 loop reads CASSLGEGAYTF. The DNA for the CDR3 is TGTGCCAGCAGCTTAGGAGAGGGAGCCTACACCTTC.